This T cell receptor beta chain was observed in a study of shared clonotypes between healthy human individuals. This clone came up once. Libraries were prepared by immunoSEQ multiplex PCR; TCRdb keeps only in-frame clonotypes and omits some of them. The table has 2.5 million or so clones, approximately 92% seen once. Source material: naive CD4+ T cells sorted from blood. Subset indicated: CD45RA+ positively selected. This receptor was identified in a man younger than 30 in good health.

CDR3 nucleotide sequence: TGTGCCAGCAGCCCTCCTGGAGAGGCCACAGATACGCAGTATTTT. The encoded protein is CASSPPGEATDTQYF. This chain links TRBV11-2 with TRBJ2-3; D remains unclear. The CDR3 runs to 15 residues. Deletions cut 5 bases from V and 2 bases from J, with 14 bases between. Germline CDR1 is SGHAT and CDR2 is FQNNGV.